The 8 T cell receptor beta chains reported below all come from one sample, sequenced in a study of T cell responses to AZD1222 COVID-19 vaccine. Method: immunoSEQ multiplex PCR; TCRdb's copy keeps in-frame clones and lacks some. This table has roughly 150,000 clones, about 90% appearing once. This material consisted of peripheral blood, taken on day 0 of AZD1222 vaccination. These receptors originate from an adult in good health.

This chain joins TRBV28 and TRBJ1-1; D is ambiguous. Trimming left V 5 bases short and J 2 bases short, with 18 bases between. The germline V gene has CDR1 MDHEN and CDR2 SYDVKM. The CDR3 contains 16 residues. The CDR3 DNA is TGTGCCAGCAGTAACAACCTCCGGGCCATTAACACTGAAGCTTTCTTT. This gives the protein CASSNNLRAINTEAFF.

This sequence joins TRBV25-1 and TRBJ1-2, with a tentative D call TRBD1 (5 bases). The V gene lost 1 base and the J gene lost 7 bases, with 16 bases spanning the gap. The length of the CDR3 is 15 residues. Germline V gene sequence: CDR1 MGHDK, CDR2 SYGVNS. The CDR3 coding sequence is TGTGCCAGCAGTGAATTCAGCGTTCCCGGGGCTGGCTACACCTTC. It specifies CASSEFSVPGAGYTF.

This CDR3 is CASSLSWTGGYGYGYTF. CDR3 DNA sequence: TGTGCCAGCAGTTTATCGTGGACAGGGGGGTATGGCTATGGCTACACCTTC. The J gene is TRBJ1-2, the V gene TRBV28; 10 nucleotides line up with TRBD1. V lost 1 base and J lost 4; bases outside the gene matches: 9. There are 17 residues in the CDR3. Germline assignment: CDR1 MDHEN and CDR2 SYDVKM.

The chain carries TRBV5-6 and TRBJ2-5, with D perhaps given as TRBD1 or TRBD2 (5 bases each). This CDR3 is 13 amino acids long. Looked up from germline, CDR1 is SGHDT and CDR2 is YYEEEE. Trimming removed 2 bases at V and 7 bases at J, with 12 bases between. The CDR3 region has the DNA TGTGCCAGCAGCTTCGGGGCCGAGAGGACCCAGTACTTC. Translation: CASSFGAERTQYF.

This clone has a handful of counts. This chain links TRBV30 with TRBJ2-1, with D perhaps TRBD2 (6 bases). The germline V gene has CDR1 GTSNPN and CDR2 SVGIG (reference sequence). V was clipped by 2 bases and J by 5 bases, with 13 bases between them. This CDR3 contains 14 residues. Here the CDR3 DNA reads TGTGCCTGGAGTTGGAGGGTGGGACACAATGAGCAGTTCTTC. Translation: CAWSWRVGHNEQFF.

The chain links TRBV7-2 to TRBJ2-5; D possibly corresponds to TRBD2 (5 bases). Germline values: CDR1 SGHTA, CDR2 FQGNSA. V lost 6 bases and J lost 4, with 18 bases in between. The CDR3 has 15 amino acids. CDR3 protein: CASSRVVGRGETQYF. The CDR3, as DNA: TGTGCCAGCAGTCGCGTAGTTGGGAGAGGAGAGACCCAGTACTTC. The entire variable domain, with the rest obtained from reference TRBV7-2 and TRBJ2-5, is as follows: GAGVSQSPSNKVTEKGKDVELRCDPISGHTALYWYRQSLGQGLEFLIYFQGNSAPDKSGLPSDRFSAERTGGSVSTLTIQRTQQEDSAVYLCASSRVVGRGETQYFGPGTRLLVL.

A single count supports this clone. This rearrangement joins TRBV5-6 to TRBJ1-4; D call uncertain. V lost 0 bases, J lost 7 bases, and 16 bases lay in between. The CDR3 length is 16 residues. The germline gives CDR1 SGHDT, CDR2 YYEEEE. CDR3 loop: CASSLASSGWGEKLFF. In nucleotides, the CDR3 is TGTGCCAGCAGCTTGGCGTCTTCGGGGTGGGGTGAAAAACTGTTTTTT.

J is TRBJ1-3 and V is TRBV7-9; perhaps TRBD1 as D (6 bases). The CDR3 contains 14 residues. The V end was cut by 3 bases, the J end by 2 bases, with 8 bases between. In germline, CDR1 is SEHNR, CDR2 FQNEAQ (reference sequence). CDR3 nucleotides: TGTGCCAGCAGCTTCGAGGGGGCTGGAAACACCATATATTTT. Its protein is CASSFEGAGNTIYF.